The rows below give T cell receptor beta chains drawn from one sample of a study of T cell responses to AZD1222 COVID-19 vaccine. Profiling relied on immunoSEQ multiplex PCR, and the TCRdb table lists in-frame clones only, not all of them. This sample has over 150,000 clones; 90% to 95% occur once, and the top ten carry under 1.1%. Sequencing used peripheral blood, obtained 28 days after the second dose of the MenACWY control vaccine. Receptors were obtained from an adult who received the MenACWY meningococcal vaccine as a control. Each CDR3 is given with its conserved first and last residue. D genes are given only for firm matches. Clone size appears in some rows only: once, few, many, or a class for an expanded clone.

v_call	j_call	d_call	clone_size	cdr3_nt	cdr3_aa
TRBV18	TRBJ2-4	.	once	TGTGCCAGCTCTGAGATCATGGGGAAAAACATTCAGTACTTC	CASSEIMGKNIQYF
TRBV19	TRBJ2-3	.	.	TGTGCCAGTAAATCTTGGGGGGATGGCACAGATACGCAGTATTTT	CASKSWGDGTDTQYF
TRBV5-6	TRBJ1-1	.	.	TGTGCCAGCAGCCCAGTCATACGTGAAGCTTTCTTT	CASSPVIREAFF
TRBV5-1	TRBJ1-6	.	.	TGCGCCAGCAGCTTGGGACAGACCAATAATTCACCCCTCCACTTT	CASSLGQTNNSPLHF
TRBV2	TRBJ2-5	.	.	TGTGCCGCCCGGCGAGGCTTCCAAGAGACCCAGTACTTC	CAARRGFQETQYF
TRBV6-5	TRBJ2-5	.	.	TGTGCCAGCAGTTACGGAGGACCGCCCCAAGAGACCCAGTACTTC	CASSYGGPPQETQYF
TRBV6-2/TRBV6-3	TRBJ1-1	.	.	TGTGCCAGCAGTTACTCTCCCCAAAGACGGGTGAACACTGAAGCTTTCTTT	CASSYSPQRRVNTEAFF
TRBV2	TRBJ1-2	.	.	TGTGCCAGCAGTGAACTGACAATACATGGCTACACCTTC	CASSELTIHGYTF
TRBV18	TRBJ2-5	TRBD1	.	TGTGCCAGCTCAATACAGGGGAAAGAGACCCAGTACTTC	CASSIQGKETQYF
TRBV4-1	TRBJ2-1	TRBD2	many	TGCGCCAGCAGCCAGGAAGCGGGGGGCTCCTACAATGAGCAGTTCTTC	CASSQEAGGSYNEQFF
TRBV19	TRBJ1-1	.	.	TGTGCCAGTAGTCGCAGGGAGGGCGGCACTGAAGCTTTCTTT	CASSRREGGTEAFF
TRBV6-5	TRBJ1-1	TRBD1	.	TGTGCCAGCAGTTACACACAGGGGCGGAACACTGAAGCTTTCTTT	CASSYTQGRNTEAFF
TRBV27	TRBJ1-1	.	.	TGTGCCAGCAGTTTCAACACTGAAGCTTTCTTT	CASSFNTEAFF
TRBV19	TRBJ2-3	TRBD1	.	TGTGCCAGTCGGCCGGGACAGGGGGCTGTAGATACGCAGTATTTT	CASRPGQGAVDTQYF
TRBV18	TRBJ2-7	.	.	TGTGCCAGCTCACTTACAGGGGGGGATAGATACGAGCAGTACTTC	CASSLTGGDRYEQYF
TRBV30	TRBJ2-2	.	.	TGTGCCTGGAGGCAGGGGCCGAACACCGGGGAGCTGTTTTTT	CAWRQGPNTGELFF
TRBV4-1	TRBJ2-4	TRBD1	.	TGCGCCAGCAAGGGACAGGATAAAAACATTCAGTACTTC	CASKGQDKNIQYF
TRBV10-1	TRBJ1-6	.	.	TGCGCCAACCAGGCCGTCAGTTTAAGGTTTGGAAATTCACCCCTCCACTTT	CANQAVSLRFGNSPLHF
TRBV5-1	TRBJ2-7	TRBD1	few	TGCGCCAGCAGCTTGAATGTAGCAGGGGGAAGGGACGAGCAGTACTTC	CASSLNVAGGRDEQYF
TRBV4-1	TRBJ1-5	.	.	TGCGCCAGCAGCCAAGATCCAGGGCCAAGCAATCAGCCCCAGCATTTT	CASSQDPGPSNQPQHF
TRBV6-5	TRBJ1-3	.	.	TGTGCCAGCAGTTCCGATCTATACAGTGTTGGAAACACCATATATTTT	CASSSDLYSVGNTIYF
TRBV28	TRBJ2-2	TRBD1	.	TGTGCCAGCAGTGAATACCCCGGCACAGGGGCTTCGAACACCGGGGAGCTGTTTTTT	CASSEYPGTGASNTGELFF
TRBV12-3/TRBV12-4	TRBJ1-5	.	.	TGTGCCAGCAGTTTTCTGAGCAATCAGCCCCAGCATTTT	CASSFLSNQPQHF
TRBV27	TRBJ1-1	.	.	TGTGCCAGCAAATTGTCGCGATGGAACACTGAAGCTTTCTTT	CASKLSRWNTEAFF
TRBV7-9	TRBJ1-4	.	.	TGTGCCAGCAGCTATGGACAAAGGGCCAATGAAAAACTGTTTTTT	CASSYGQRANEKLFF
TRBV29-1	TRBJ2-1	TRBD2	.	TGCAGCGCCCCGGGACTAACATACAATGAGCAGTTCTTC	CSAPGLTYNEQFF
TRBV6-5	TRBJ1-1	TRBD1	once	TGTGCCAGCAAAAGCTCGGGACAGTTGAACACTGAAGCTTTTTTT	CASKSSGQLNTEAFF
TRBV5-1	TRBJ2-5	TRBD2	.	TGCGCCAGCAGCTTTACTAGCGGGGGCCAAGAGACCCAGTACTTC	CASSFTSGGQETQYF
TRBV20-1	TRBJ1-2	.	.	TGCAGTGCTAGTGGGACACTAGGCGGCTATGGCTACACCTTC	CSASGTLGGYGYTF
TRBV7-3	TRBJ1-6	.	.	TGTGCCAGCAGCTTAACGGGGTCAGGGAATAATTCACCCCTCCACTTT	CASSLTGSGNNSPLHF
TRBV5-1	TRBJ2-5	TRBD2	.	TGCGCCAGCAGCTTGGGCGGGGGGACGGAGACCCAGTACTTC	CASSLGGGTETQYF
TRBV4-2	TRBJ1-5	.	.	TGTGCCAGCAGCCAAGATAGAGTGGCAAGACAGCCCCAGCATTTT	CASSQDRVARQPQHF
TRBV24-1	TRBJ2-3	TRBD1	.	TGTGCCACCAGTGCACCCGGGACAGGGGGAACAGATACGCAGTATTTT	CATSAPGTGGTDTQYF
TRBV28	TRBJ1-2	.	.	TGTGCCAGCAGGGCGATCTATGGCTACACCTTC	CASRAIYGYTF
TRBV30	TRBJ1-1	TRBD1	.	TGTGCCAAGCGACAGGGGTCCATGAACACTGAAGCTTTCTTT	CAKRQGSMNTEAFF